The 8 T cell receptor beta chains given below trace back to one sample, sequenced in a study of tissue T cells after allogeneic stem cell transplantation (dated by TCRdb to the early 2020s). Per the publication, the time point label means: mouse harvest day 7 after allogeneic transplant. Each mouse graft consisted of 10^7 T-cell-depleted bone marrow cells plus 10^6 splenic CD5+ T cells and was given by tail vein injection. The library was prepared using the immunoSEQ multiplex PCR assay. TCRdb stores this immuneACCESS table with in-frame sequences only. Part of the clones is absent; in the studies checked, under half of the shortfall reflects unresolved V genes, and no reason is known for the rest. This sample lists under 6,000 clones; roughly half were detected once. The ten largest clones take up approximately 7% of the sample. The sequenced material came from gut tissue. All receptors derive from a female BALB/c mouse given C57BL/6 T cells with graft-versus-host disease after an allogeneic hematopoietic cell transplant.

This clone was found a few times. Mouse names are used for the genes. The CDR3 goes on 1 residue after the read ends, and that part is filled in from the germline J gene. The J gene is TRBJ2-7, the V gene TRBV26; the D gene is possibly TRBD1 (5 bases). In germline, CDR1 is KGHPV, CDR2 FQNQEV (reference sequence). CDR3 length: 11 residues. Trimming shortened V by 4 bases and J by 4 bases, and 5 bases separated the two germline ends. Here the CDR3 reads CASSQGYEQYF. The CDR3 DNA, read in part, is TGTGCCAGCAGTCAGGGGTATGAACAGTAC. The entire variable domain, with the rest obtained from reference TRBV26 and TRBJ2-7, is as follows: NSKVIQTPRYLVKGQGQKAKMRCIPEKGHPVVFWYQQNKNNEFKFLINFQNQEVLQQIDMTEKRFSAECPSNSPCSLEIQSSEAGDSALYLCASSQGYEQYFGPGTRLTVL.

This clone was counted once. Gene labels here are mouse ones. Read data end 1 residue before the CDR3 end; the end is taken from the germline J gene. The chain is built from TRBV13-1 and TRBJ1-2, with 9 bases lining up with TRBD1. CDR1 NSHNY and CDR2 SYGAGN come from the germline V gene. V lost 4 bases to trimming and J lost 3 bases; unmatched junction nucleotides: 4. The CDR3 covers 14 residues. CDR3 DNA, as far as it was read: TGTGCCAGCAGTATACAGGGGGCCGACTCCGACTACACC. This gives the protein CASSIQGADSDYT. The whole CDR3 reads CASSIQGADSDYTF.

In the case of this clone: The genes and germline here are from mouse. The CDR3 end falls 1 residue outside the read, so it is completed with the germline J gene. The chain uses TRBV12-1 and TRBJ2-5; 9 bases match TRBD2. The V segment lost 1 base and the J segment 2 bases; nucleotides outside the gene matches: 0. Germline lookup yields CDR1 SGHSN and CDR2 HYEKVE. CDR3 length equals 14 residues. The CDR3 loop is CASSLGLGQDTQYF. The sequenced CDR3 bases are TGTGCCAGCTCTCTGGGACTGGGCCAAGACACCCAGTAC.

Concerning this clone: The germline and genes are mouse ones. The read falls 1 residue short of the CDR3 end, and the missing part is taken from the germline J gene. V usage is TRBV26 and J usage is TRBJ2-1; D possibly corresponds to TRBD1 (5 bases). With 4 bases removed from V and 7 bases from J, the gap between germline ends came to 11 bases. CDR3 length equals 13 residues. Germline-derived CDR1 and CDR2 are KGHPV and FQNQEV (reference sequence). CDR3: CASSPSGRAEQFF. CDR3 DNA, as far as it was read: TGTGCCAGCAGTCCTTCAGGGCGGGCTGAGCAGTTC. The variable domain in full, with the rest retrieved from reference TRBV26 and TRBJ2-1, is NSKVIQTPRYLVKGQGQKAKMRCIPEKGHPVVFWYQQNKNNEFKFLINFQNQEVLQQIDMTEKRFSAECPSNSPCSLEIQSSEAGDSALYLCASSPSGRAEQFFGPGTRLTVL.

Details on this clone: Gene names follow the mouse nomenclature. The read ends 1 residue shy of where the CDR3 ends; the end is completed using the germline J gene. The gene calls are TRBV2 and TRBJ1-3; possible D gene TRBD1, 6 bases. The CDR3 totals 15 residues. Trimming removed 0 bases at V and 3 bases at J, with 9 bases between. The V gene's germline CDR1 is LGHNA and CDR2 YSYQKL. The DNA read from the CDR3 is TGTGCCAGCAGCCAAGAAGGGGGGGTTGGAAATACGCTCTAT. Translated: CASSQEGGVGNTLY. The CDR3 in its entirety is CASSQEGGVGNTLYF.

Worth noting for this clone: Germline and genes: mouse. The CDR3 extends 1 residue past the end of the read, so its final part is completed from the germline J gene. V gene TRBV13-3 combines with J gene TRBJ2-5; D gene unclear. The CDR3 spans 12 residues. Germline values: CDR1 NNHDY, CDR2 SYVADS. V was shortened by 0 bases and J by 4 bases, with 3 bases between the two germline ends. Incomplete CDR3 DNA: TGTGCCAGCAGTGATGGGGAAGACACCCAGTAC. This translates into CASSDGEDTQY. The full CDR3 is CASSDGEDTQYF. Together with reference TRBV13-3 and TRBJ2-5, the CDR3 gives the full variable domain: EAAVTQSPRSKVAVTGGKVTLSCHQTNNHDYMYWYRQDTGHGLRLIHYSYVADSTEKGDIPDGYKASRPSQENFSLILELASLSQTAVYFCASSDGEDTQYFGPGTRLLVL.

About this clone itself: Gene names are mouse gene names. The sequence runs out 1 residue before the end of the CDR3; the remainder is reconstructed from the germline J gene. The chain combines TRBV26 with TRBJ2-3; a possible D gene is TRBD1 (6 bases). V shed 5 bases and J shed 0 bases, with 9 bases lying between them. Germline CDR1 and CDR2: KGHPV and FQNQEV (reference sequence). CDR3 size: 14 residues. This chain's CDR3 is CASSETGSAETLYF. CDR3 bases read: TGTGCCAGCAGTGAGACAGGTAGTGCAGAAACGCTGTAT.

Worth noting for this clone: Gene names refer to mouse genes. Read coverage stops 1 residue before the CDR3 terminus; the germline J gene supplies the remainder. J is TRBJ1-2 and V is TRBV26; possible D gene TRBD1, 6 bases. Germline lookup yields CDR1 KGHPV and CDR2 FQNQEV (reference sequence). V was clipped by 4 bases and J by 0 bases, with 9 bases between them. This CDR3 has 14 amino acids. The sequenced part of the CDR3 DNA is TGTGCCAGCAGTCCAGGGGCCTCAAACTCCGACTACACC. It specifies CASSPGASNSDYT. The whole CDR3 protein is CASSPGASNSDYTF.